This TCR beta chain was observed in a study of T cell changes during pregnancy in multiple sclerosis. The method was immunoSEQ multiplex PCR; TCRdb's version includes in-frame clones alone and lacks a portion of them. Of about 100,000 clones in the sample, 94% were seen once. Specimen: peripheral blood, collected before pregnancy. The TCR sequence derives from a female donor with multiple sclerosis, enrolled in a pregnancy study.

Here the CDR3 reads CASTYRAEAFF. CDR3 in DNA: TGTGCCAGCACTTACAGGGCTGAAGCTTTCTTT. The chain recombines TRBV28 with TRBJ1-1, with D perhaps matching TRBD1 (6 bases). From germline, CDR1 is MDHEN and CDR2 SYDVKM. The germline V and J ends were trimmed by 7 bases and 6 bases, with 9 bases remaining between them. CDR3 length: 11 amino acids.